Described below is a single T cell receptor beta chain sequence and its context. Its antigen remains unknown. The PCR employed 60 Vbeta primers together with 13 Jbeta primers. The repertoire was sequenced with immunoSEQ multiplex PCR; TCRdb's copy has only in-frame clones and lacks some. Of 120,000 to 150,000 clones listed, 55% to 70% were seen once; the top ten hold 3%. The germline gives CDR1 SGHKS, CDR2 YYEKEE (reference sequence). V lost 4 bases and J lost 4; bases outside the gene matches: 2. The CDR3 loop spans 14 amino acids. The record originates from a study of cytomegalovirus exposure and HLA in healthy donors. Findings of the study overall: As a later analysis showed, a missense DCLRE1C variant was linked to trimming of TCR beta V- and J-genes.

The sequence derives from a woman in her thirties in good health and CMV-seropositive. The chain employs TRBV5-5 and TRBJ2-3; 11 nucleotides match TRBD2. Sequenced material: PBMCs. DNA of the CDR3: TGTGCCAGCAGCATAGCGGGGGGGCCAGATACGCAGTATTTT. This sequence encodes CASSIAGGPDTQYF.